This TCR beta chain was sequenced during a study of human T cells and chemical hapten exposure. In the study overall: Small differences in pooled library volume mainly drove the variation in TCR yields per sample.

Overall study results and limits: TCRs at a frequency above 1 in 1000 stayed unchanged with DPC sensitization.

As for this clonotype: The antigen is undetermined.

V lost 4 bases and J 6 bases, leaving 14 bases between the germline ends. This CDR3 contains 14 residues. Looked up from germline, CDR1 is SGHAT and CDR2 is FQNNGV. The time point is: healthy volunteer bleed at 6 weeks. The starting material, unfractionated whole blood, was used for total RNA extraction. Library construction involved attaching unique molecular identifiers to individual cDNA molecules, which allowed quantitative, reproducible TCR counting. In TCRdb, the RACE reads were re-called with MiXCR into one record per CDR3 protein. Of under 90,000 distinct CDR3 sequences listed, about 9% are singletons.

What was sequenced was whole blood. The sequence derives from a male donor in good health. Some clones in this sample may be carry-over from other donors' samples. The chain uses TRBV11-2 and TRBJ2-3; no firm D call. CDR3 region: CASSSFRHRDTQYF. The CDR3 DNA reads TGTGCCAGCAGCTCCTTCCGCCACCGGGATACGCAGTATTTT.